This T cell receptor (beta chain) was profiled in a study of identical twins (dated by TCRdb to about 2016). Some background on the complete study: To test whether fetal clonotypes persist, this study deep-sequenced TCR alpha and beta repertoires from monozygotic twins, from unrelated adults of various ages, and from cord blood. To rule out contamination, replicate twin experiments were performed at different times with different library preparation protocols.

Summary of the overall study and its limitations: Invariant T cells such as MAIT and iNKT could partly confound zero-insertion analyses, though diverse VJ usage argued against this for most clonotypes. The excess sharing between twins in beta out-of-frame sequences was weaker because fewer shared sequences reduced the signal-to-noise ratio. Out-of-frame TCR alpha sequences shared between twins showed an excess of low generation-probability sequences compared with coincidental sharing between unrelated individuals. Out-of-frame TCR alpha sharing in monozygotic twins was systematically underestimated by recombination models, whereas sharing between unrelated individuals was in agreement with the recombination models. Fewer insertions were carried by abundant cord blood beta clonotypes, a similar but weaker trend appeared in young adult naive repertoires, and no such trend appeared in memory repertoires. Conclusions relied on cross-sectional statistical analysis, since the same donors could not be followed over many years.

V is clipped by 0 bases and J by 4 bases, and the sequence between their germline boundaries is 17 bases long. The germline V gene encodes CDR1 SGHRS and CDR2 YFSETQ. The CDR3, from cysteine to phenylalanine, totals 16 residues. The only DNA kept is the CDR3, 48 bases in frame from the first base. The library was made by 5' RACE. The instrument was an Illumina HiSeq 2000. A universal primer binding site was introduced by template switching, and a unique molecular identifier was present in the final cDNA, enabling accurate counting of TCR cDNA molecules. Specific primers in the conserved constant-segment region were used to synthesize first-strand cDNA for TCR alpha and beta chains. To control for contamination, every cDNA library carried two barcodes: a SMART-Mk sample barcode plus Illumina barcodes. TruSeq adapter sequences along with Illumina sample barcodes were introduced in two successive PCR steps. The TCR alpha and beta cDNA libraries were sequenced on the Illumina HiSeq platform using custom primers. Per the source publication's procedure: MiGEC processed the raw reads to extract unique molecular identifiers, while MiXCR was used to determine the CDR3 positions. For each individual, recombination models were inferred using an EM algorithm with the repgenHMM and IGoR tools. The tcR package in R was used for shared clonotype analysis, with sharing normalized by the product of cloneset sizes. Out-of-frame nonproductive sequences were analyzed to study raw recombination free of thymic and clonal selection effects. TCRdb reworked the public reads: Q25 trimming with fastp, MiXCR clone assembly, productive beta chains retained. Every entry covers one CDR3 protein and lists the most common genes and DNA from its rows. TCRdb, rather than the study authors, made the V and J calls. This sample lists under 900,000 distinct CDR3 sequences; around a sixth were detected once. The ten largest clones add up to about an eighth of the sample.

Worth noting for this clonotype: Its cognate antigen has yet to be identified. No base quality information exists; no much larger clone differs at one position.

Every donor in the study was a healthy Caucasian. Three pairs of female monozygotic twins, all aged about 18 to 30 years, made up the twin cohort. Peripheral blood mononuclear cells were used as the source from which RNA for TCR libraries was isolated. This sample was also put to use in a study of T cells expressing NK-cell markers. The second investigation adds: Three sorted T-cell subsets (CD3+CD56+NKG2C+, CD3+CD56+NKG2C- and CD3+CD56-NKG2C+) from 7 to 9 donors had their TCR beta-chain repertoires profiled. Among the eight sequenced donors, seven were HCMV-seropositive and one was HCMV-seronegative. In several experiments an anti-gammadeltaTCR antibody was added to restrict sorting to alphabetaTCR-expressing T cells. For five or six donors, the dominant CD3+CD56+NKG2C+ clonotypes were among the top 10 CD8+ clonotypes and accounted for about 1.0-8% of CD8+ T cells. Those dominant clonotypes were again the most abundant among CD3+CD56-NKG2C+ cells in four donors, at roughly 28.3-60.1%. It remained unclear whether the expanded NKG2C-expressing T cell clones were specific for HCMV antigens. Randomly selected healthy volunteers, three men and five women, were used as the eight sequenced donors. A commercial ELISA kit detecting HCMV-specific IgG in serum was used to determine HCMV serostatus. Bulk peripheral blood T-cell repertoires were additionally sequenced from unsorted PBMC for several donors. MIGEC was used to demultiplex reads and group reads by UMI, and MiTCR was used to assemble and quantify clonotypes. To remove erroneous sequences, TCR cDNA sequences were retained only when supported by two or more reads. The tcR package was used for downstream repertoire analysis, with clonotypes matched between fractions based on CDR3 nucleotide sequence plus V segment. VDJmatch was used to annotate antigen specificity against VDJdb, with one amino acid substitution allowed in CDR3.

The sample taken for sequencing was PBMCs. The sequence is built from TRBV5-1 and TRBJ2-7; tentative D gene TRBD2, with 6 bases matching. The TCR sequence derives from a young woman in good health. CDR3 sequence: CASSLEAPGVGYEQYF. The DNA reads TGCGCCAGCAGCTTGGAAGCCCCGGGAGTAGGGTACGAGCAGTACTTC.